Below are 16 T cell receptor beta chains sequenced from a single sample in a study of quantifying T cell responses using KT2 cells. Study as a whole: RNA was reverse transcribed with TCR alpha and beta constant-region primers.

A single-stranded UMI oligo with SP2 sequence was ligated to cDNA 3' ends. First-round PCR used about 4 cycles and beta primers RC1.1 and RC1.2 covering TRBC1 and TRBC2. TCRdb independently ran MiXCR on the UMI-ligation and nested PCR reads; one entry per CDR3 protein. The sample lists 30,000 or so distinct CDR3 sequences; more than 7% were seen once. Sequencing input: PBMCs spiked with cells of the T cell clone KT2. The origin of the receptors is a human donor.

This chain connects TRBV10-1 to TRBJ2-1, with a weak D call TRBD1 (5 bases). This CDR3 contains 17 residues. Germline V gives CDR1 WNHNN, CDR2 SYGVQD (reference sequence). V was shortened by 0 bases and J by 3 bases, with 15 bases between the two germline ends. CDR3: CASSESRLGASYNEQFF. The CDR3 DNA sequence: TGCGCCAGCAGTGAGTCGAGGCTTGGGGCGAGCTACAATGAGCAGTTCTTC.

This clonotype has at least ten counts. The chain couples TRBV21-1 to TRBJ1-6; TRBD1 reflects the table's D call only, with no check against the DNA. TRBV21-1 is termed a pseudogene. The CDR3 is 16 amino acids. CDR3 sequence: CASFVPGRGISSPLHF. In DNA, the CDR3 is TGTGCCAGCTTCGTTCCCGGGAGAGGTATTAGTTCACCCCTCCACTTT.

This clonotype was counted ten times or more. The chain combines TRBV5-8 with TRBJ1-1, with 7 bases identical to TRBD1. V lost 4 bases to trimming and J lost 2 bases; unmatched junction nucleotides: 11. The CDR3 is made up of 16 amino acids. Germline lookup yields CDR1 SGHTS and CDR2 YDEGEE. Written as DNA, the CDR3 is TGTGCCAGCAGCAAGGGGGCGATTCAAAGTAACACTGAAGCTTTCTTT. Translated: CASSKGAIQSNTEAFF.

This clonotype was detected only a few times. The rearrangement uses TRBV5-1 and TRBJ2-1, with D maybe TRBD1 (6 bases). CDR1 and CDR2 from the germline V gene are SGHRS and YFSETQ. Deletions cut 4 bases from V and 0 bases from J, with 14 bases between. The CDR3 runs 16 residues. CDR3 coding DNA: TGCGCCAGCAGCCTAACAACAGGGACCTCCTACAATGAGCAGTTCTTC. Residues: CASSLTTGTSYNEQFF.

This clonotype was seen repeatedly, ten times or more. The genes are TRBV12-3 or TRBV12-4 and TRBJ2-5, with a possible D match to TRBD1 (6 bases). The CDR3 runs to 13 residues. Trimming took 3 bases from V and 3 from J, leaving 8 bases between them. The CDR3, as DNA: TGTGCCAGCAGTTTGAACAGGGAAGAGACCCAGTACTTC. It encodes CASSLNREETQYF.

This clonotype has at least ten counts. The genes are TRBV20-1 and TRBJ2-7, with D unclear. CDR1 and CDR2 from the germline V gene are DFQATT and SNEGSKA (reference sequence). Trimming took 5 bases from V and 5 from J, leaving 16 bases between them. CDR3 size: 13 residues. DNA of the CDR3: TGCAGTGCTCCGCCTAGGGTAGTCGACGAGCAGTACTTC. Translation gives CSAPPRVVDEQYF.

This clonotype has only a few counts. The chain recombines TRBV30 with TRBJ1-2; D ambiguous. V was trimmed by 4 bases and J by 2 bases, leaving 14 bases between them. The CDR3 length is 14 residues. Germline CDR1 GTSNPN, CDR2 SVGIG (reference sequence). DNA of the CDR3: TGTGCCTGGACCGCCGGACTAAACAACTATGGCTACACCTTC. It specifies CAWTAGLNNYGYTF.

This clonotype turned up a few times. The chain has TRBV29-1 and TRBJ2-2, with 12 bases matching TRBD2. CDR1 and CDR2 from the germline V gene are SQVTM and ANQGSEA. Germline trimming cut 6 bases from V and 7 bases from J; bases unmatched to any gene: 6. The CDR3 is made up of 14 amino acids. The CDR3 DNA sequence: TGCAGCGTGACTAGCGGGAGTGAGGTCGGGGAGCTGTTTTTT. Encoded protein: CSVTSGSEVGELFF.

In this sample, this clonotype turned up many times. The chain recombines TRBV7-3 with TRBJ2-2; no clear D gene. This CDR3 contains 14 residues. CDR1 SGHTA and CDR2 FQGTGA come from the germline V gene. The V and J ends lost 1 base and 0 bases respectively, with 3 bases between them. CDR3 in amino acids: CASSLNPNTGELFF. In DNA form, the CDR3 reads TGTGCCAGCAGCTTAAACCCGAACACCGGGGAGCTGTTTTTT.

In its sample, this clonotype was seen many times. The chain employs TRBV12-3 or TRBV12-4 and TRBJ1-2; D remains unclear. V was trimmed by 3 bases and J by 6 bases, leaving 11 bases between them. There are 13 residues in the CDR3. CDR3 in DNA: TGTGCCAGCAGTTTCGCCAGGTTCGATGGCTACACCTTC. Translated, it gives CASSFARFDGYTF.

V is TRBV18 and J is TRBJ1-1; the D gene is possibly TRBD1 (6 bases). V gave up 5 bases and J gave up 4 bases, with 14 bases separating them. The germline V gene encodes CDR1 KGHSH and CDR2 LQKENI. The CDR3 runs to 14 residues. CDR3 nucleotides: TGTGCCAGCTCAGAACAGGGCCAGGGCACTGAAGCTTTCTTT. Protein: CASSEQGQGTEAFF.

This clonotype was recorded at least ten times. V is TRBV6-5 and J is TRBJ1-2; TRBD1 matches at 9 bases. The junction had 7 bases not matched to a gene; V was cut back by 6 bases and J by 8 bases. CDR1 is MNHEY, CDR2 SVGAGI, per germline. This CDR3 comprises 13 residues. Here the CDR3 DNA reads TGTGCCAGCAGACGGACAGGGGATAGGGGCTACACCTTC. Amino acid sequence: CASRRTGDRGYTF.

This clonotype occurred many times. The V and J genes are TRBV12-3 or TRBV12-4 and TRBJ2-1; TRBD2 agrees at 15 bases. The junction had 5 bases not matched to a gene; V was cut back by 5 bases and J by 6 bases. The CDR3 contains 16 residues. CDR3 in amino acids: CASSGTSGGHGNEQFF. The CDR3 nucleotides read TGTGCCAGCAGTGGGACTAGCGGGGGGCATGGCAATGAGCAGTTCTTC.

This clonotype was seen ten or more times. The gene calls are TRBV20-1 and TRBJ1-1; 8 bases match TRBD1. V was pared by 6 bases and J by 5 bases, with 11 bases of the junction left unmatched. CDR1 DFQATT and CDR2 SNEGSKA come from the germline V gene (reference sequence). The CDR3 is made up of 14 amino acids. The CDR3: CSAIIPGGWTEAFF. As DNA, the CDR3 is TGCAGTGCCATAATCCCAGGGGGCTGGACTGAAGCTTTCTTT.

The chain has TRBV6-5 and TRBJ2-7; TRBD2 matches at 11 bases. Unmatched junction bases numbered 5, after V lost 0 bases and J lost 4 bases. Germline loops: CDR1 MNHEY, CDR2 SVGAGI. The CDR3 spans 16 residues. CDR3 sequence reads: CASSYSTSGIGYEQYF. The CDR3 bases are TGTGCCAGCAGTTACTCGACTAGCGGGATTGGATACGAGCAGTACTTC.

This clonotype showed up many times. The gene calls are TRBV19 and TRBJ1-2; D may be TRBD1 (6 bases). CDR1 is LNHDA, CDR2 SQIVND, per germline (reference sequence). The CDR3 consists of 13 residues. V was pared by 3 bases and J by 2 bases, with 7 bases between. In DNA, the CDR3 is TGTGCCAGTAGTATGACAGGCAACTATGGCTACACCTTC. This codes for CASSMTGNYGYTF.